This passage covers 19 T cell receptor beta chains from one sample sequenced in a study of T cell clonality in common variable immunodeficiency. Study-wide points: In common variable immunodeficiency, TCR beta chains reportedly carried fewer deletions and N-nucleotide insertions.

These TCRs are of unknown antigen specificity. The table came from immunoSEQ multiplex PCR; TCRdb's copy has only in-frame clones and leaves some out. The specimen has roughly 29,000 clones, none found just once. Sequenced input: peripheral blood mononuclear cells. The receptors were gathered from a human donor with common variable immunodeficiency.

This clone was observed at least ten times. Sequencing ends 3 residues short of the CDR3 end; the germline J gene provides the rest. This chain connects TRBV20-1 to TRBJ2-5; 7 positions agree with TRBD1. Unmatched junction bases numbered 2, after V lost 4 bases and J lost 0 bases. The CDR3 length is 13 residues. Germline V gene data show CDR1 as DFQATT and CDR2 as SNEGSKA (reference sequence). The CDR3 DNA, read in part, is TGCAGTGCTACGGGACAGTACCAAGAGACC. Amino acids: CSATGQYQET. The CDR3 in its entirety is CSATGQYQETQYF.

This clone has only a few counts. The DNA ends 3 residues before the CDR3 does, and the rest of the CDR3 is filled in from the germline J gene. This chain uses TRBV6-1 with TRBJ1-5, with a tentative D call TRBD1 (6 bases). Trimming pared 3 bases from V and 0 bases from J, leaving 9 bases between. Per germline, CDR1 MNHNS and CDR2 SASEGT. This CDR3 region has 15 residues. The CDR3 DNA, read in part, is TGTGCCAGCAGTGAGACAGGATTTAGCAATCAGCCC. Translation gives CASSETGFSNQP. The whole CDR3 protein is CASSETGFSNQPQHF.

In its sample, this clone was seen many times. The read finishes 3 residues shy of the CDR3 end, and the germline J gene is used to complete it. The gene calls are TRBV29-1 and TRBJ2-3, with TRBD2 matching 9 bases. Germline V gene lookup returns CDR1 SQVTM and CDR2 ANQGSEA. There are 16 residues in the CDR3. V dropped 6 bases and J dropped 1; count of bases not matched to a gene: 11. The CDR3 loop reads CSVRSGGRVGTDTQYF. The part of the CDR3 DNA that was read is TGCAGCGTCCGAAGCGGGGGGCGGGTGGGCACAGATACG.

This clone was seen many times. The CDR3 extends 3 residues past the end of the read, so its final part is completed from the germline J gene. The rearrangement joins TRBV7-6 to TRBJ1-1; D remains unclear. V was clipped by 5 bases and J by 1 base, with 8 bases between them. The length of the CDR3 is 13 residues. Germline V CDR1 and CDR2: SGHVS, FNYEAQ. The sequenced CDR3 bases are TGTGCCAGCAGCACCTCTAGGAACACTGAA. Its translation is CASSTSRNTE. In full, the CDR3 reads CASSTSRNTEAFF.

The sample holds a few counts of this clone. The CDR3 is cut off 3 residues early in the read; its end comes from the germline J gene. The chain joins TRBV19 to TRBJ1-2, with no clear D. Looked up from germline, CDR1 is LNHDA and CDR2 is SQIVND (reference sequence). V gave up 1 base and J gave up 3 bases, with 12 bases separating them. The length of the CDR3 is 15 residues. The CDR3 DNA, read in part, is TGTGCCAGTAGTATAGGGCGGTTGGATCACTATGGC. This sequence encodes CASSIGRLDHYG. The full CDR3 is CASSIGRLDHYGYTF. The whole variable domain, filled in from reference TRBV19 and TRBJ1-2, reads DGGITQSPKYLFRKEGQNVTLSCEQNLNHDAMYWYRQDPGQGLRLIYYSQIVNDFQKGDIAEGYSVSREKKESFPLTVTSAQKNPTAFYLCASSIGRLDHYGYTFGSGTRLTVV.

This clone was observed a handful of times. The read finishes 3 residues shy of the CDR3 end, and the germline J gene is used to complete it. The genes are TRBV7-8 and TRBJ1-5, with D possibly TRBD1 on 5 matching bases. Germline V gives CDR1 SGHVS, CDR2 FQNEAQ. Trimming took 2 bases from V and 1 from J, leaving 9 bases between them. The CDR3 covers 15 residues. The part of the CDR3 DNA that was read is TGTGCCAGCAGCTTAACCAGGGTGAGCAATCAGCCC. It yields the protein CASSLTRVSNQP. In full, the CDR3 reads CASSLTRVSNQPQHF.

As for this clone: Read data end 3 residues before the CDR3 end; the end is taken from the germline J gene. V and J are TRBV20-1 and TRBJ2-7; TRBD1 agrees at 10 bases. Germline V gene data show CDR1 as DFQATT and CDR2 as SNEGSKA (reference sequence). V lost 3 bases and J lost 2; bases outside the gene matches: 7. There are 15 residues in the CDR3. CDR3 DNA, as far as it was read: TGCAGTGCTAGTCTGCCGGGACAGGGGCCCTACGAG. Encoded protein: CSASLPGQGPYE. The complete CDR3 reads CSASLPGQGPYEQYF.

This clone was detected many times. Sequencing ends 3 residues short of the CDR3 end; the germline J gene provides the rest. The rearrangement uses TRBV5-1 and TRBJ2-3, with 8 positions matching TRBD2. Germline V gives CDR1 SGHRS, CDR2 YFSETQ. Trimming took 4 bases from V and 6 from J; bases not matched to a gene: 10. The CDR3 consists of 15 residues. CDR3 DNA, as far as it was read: TGCGCCAGCAGCCCGGGGGGGACTCCAGGGGATACG. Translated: CASSPGGTPGDT. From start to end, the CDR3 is CASSPGGTPGDTQYF.

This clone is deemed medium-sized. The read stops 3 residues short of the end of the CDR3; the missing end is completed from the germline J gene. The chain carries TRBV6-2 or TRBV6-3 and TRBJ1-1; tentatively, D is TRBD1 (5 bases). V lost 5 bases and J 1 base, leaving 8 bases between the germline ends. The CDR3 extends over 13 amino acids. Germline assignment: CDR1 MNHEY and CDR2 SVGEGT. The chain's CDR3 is CASSLTENTEAFF. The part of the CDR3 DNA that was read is TGTGCCAGCAGTCTGACAGAGAACACTGAA.

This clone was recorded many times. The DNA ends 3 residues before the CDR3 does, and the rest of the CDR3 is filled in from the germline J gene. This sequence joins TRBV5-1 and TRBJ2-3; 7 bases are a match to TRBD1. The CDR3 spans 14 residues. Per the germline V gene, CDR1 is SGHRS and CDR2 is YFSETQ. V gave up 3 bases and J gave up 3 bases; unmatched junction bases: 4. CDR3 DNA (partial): TGCGCCAGCAGCTCGGACAGGTTAACAGATACG. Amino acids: CASSSDRLTDT. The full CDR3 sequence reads CASSSDRLTDTQYF.

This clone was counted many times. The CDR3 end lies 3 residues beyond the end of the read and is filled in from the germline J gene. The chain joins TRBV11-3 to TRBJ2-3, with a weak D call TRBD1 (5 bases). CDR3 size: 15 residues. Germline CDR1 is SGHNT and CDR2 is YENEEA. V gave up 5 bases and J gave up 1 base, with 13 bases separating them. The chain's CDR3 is CASSLNIGGTDTQYF. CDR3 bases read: TGTGCCAGCAGCCTCAATATAGGGGGCACAGATACG.

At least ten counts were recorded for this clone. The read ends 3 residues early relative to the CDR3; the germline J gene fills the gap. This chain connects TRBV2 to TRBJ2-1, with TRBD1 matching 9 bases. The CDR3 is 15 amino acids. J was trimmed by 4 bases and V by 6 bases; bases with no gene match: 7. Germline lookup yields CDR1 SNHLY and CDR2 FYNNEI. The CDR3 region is CASRETGGRYNEQFF. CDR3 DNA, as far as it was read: TGTGCCAGCAGGGAGACAGGGGGGAGGTACAATGAG. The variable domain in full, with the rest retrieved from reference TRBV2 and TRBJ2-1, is EPEVTQTPSHQVTQMGQEVILRCVPISNHLYFYWYRQILGQKVEFLVSFYNNEISEKSEIFDDQFSVERPDGSNFTLKIRSTKLEDSAMYFCASRETGGRYNEQFFGPGTRLTVL.

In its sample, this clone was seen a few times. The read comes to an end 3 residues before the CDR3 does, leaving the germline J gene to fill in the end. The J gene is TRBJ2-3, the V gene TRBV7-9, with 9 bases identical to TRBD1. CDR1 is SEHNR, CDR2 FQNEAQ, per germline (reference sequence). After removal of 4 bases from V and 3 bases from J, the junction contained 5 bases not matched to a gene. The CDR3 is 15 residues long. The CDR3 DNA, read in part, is TGTGCCAGCAGCTCAAGGACAGGGGTGACAGATACG. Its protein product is CASSSRTGVTDT. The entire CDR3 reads CASSSRTGVTDTQYF.

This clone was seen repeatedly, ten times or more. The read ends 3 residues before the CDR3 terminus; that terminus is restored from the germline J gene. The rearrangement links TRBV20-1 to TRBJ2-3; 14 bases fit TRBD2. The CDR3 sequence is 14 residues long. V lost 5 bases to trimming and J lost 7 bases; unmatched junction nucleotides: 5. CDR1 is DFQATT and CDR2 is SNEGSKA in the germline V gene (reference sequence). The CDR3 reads CSAGLAGGRNTQYF. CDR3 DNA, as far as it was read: TGCAGTGCTGGACTAGCGGGAGGACGGAATACG.

The sequenced part of the CDR3 DNA is TGTGCCAGCAGCTCCCCTAGCGGGAGTTTGGGCTCCTACAATGAG. Its protein product is CASSSPSGSLGSYNE. In full, the CDR3 is CASSSPSGSLGSYNEQFF. This rearrangement joins TRBV7-8 to TRBJ2-1, with 10 nucleotides matching TRBD2. The read comes to an end 3 residues before the CDR3 does, leaving the germline J gene to fill in the end. Germline V gives CDR1 SGHVS, CDR2 FQNEAQ. V shed 4 bases, J shed 0 bases, and the junction held 9 bases outside the gene matches. The CDR3 extends over 18 amino acids.

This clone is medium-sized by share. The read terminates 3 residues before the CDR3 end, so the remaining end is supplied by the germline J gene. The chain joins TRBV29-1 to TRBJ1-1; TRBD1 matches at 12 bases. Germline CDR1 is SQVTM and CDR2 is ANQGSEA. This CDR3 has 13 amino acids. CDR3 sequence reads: CSVALGQGAEAFF. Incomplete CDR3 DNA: TGCAGCGTTGCCTTGGGACAGGGGGCAGAA.

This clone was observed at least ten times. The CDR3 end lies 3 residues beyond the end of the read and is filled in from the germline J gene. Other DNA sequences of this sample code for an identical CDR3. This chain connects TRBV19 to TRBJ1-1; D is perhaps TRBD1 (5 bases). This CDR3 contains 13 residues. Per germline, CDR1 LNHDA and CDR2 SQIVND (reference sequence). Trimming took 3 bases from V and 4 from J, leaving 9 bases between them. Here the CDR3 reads CASSIGGGTEAFF. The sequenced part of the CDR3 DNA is TGTGCCAGTAGTATCGGCGGGGGCACTGAA.

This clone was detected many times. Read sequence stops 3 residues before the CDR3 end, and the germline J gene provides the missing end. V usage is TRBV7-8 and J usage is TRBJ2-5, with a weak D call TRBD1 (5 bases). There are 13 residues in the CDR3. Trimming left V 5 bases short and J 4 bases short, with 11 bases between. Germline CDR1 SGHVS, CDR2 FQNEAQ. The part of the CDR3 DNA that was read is TGTGCCAGCAGCCCCCTTCAGGGAGAGACC. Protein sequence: CASSPLQGET. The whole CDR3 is CASSPLQGETQYF.

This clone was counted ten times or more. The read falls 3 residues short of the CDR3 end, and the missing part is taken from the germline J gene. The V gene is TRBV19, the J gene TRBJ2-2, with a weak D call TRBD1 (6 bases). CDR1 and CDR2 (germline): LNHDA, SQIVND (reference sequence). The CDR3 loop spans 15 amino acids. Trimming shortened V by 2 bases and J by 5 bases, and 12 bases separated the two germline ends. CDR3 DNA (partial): TGTGCCAGTAGTATAATACAGGGTGAGACCGGGGAG. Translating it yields CASSIIQGETGE. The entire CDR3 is CASSIIQGETGELFF. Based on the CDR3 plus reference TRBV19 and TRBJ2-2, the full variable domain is DGGITQSPKYLFRKEGQNVTLSCEQNLNHDAMYWYRQDPGQGLRLIYYSQIVNDFQKGDIAEGYSVSREKKESFPLTVTSAQKNPTAFYLCASSIIQGETGELFFGEGSRLTVL.